These 8 T cell receptor beta chains were sequenced from one sample in a study of blood T cell repertoires in COVID-19. Generated by immunoSEQ multiplex PCR, the TCRdb table keeps only in-frame clones and is missing some. This repertoire shows 130,000 to 150,000 clones, roughly 78% found once; its top ten account for roughly 15%. The source material was peripheral blood. The receptors derive from a human donor with acute or convalescent COVID-19. The donor label of this sample is uncertain.

This rearrangement joins TRBV5-1 to TRBJ2-1; no reliable D call. From germline, CDR1 is SGHRS and CDR2 YFSETQ. V gave up 3 bases and J gave up 4 bases, with 23 bases separating them. This CDR3 has 18 residues. CDR3 sequence (DNA): TGCGCCAGCAGCTCACGACGGAGTACAATCAACCATTACAATGAGCAGTTCTTC. Translating it yields CASSSRRSTINHYNEQFF.

This chain connects TRBV2 to TRBJ1-4; tentative D call: TRBD1 (6 bases). Between the trimmed V and J ends, which lost 7 bases and 7 bases, there was a span of 16 bases. The CDR3 has 14 amino acids. Germline loops: CDR1 SNHLY, CDR2 FYNNEI. The CDR3 region is CASKVAGAGEKLFF. In DNA, the CDR3 is TGTGCCAGCAAGGTGGCAGGGGCCGGTGAAAAACTGTTTTTT.

This chain joins TRBV6-2 or TRBV6-3 and TRBJ1-1; D perhaps matches TRBD1 (6 bases). Germline CDR1 MNHEY, CDR2 SVGEGT. Trimming cost V 2 bases and J 7 bases, with 11 bases left between them. This CDR3 is built from 13 residues. DNA of the CDR3: TGTGCCAGCAGTTACCAGACCAGGGGTGAAGCTTTCTTT. Amino acid sequence: CASSYQTRGEAFF.

In regard to this clone: Mismatch with germline at one junction end may stem from a read error. The rearrangement joins TRBV4-1 to TRBJ2-7, with 7 positions matching TRBD2. Germline CDR1 MGHRA, CDR2 YSYEKL. This CDR3 comprises 15 residues. CDR3 coding DNA: TGCGCCCGCAGCCGGTGGGGGGGGAATAGTTACGAGCAGTACTTC. Amino acids: CARSRWGGNSYEQYF.

The gene calls are TRBV4-2 and TRBJ2-3, with 8 bases identical to TRBD2. J lost 2 bases, V lost 4 bases, and 8 bases had no gene match. Germline loops: CDR1 LGHNA, CDR2 YNFKEQ. CDR3 size: 16 residues. CDR3 in DNA: TGTGCCAGCAGCCGGGGCGGGGGGCCCTACACAGATACGCAGTATTTT. It yields the protein CASSRGGGPYTDTQYF.

The V call is TRBV7-9, the J call TRBJ2-5; no firm D call. Trimming took 2 bases from V and 4 from J, leaving 14 bases between them. Germline V lookup: CDR1 SEHNR, CDR2 FQNEAQ (reference sequence). CDR3 size: 15 residues. The CDR3 coding sequence is TGTGCCAGCAGCTTATCCAGCGACTTGAGAGAGACCCAGTACTTC. Its protein product is CASSLSSDLRETQYF.

The chain couples TRBV6-5 to TRBJ2-1; D is uncertain. With 7 bases removed from V and 4 bases from J, the gap between germline ends came to 8 bases. The CDR3 runs 12 residues. The germline V gene has CDR1 MNHEY and CDR2 SVGAGI. This CDR3 is CASKPNYNEQFF. DNA of the CDR3: TGTGCCAGCAAGCCCAATTACAATGAGCAGTTCTTC.

This clone has ten or more counts. The CDR3 DNA reads TGTGCCAGCAGCCGTCAGGGGGCTGGGACTGAAGCTTTCTTT. Translated: CASSRQGAGTEAFF. The V and J genes are TRBV6-2 or TRBV6-3 and TRBJ1-1; 8 nucleotides line up with TRBD1. V dropped 6 bases and J dropped 5; count of bases not matched to a gene: 8. This CDR3 has 14 amino acids. CDR1 and CDR2 from the germline V gene are MNHEY and SVGEGT.